The 20 T cell receptor beta chains given below trace back to one sample, sequenced in a study of T cell repertoires in cytomegalovirus infection. For these TCRs, the target antigens are not known. TCRdb itself ran the reads through MiXCR, one entry per CDR3 protein. The top ten clones hold approximately 35% of a sample with 100,000 to 150,000 distinct CDR3 sequences, around 25% of them seen once. The specimen sequenced was PBMCs, sequenced either directly or after in vitro stimulation (not recorded which). These receptors originate from a human donor in good health (CMV status not recorded). Some clones in this sample may be carry-over from other donors' samples.

This clonotype was picked up many times. The V gene is TRBV7-2, the J gene TRBJ1-2, with TRBD1 matching over 9 bases. The CDR3 length is 13 residues. Per the germline V gene, CDR1 is SGHTA and CDR2 is FQGNSA. V lost 4 bases, J lost 6 bases, and 3 bases stayed unmatched. The CDR3 sequence: CASSSGQGDGYTF. The CDR3 nucleotides read TGTGCCAGCAGCTCGGGACAGGGAGATGGCTACACCTTC.

The sample holds many counts of this clonotype. V is TRBV7-2 and J is TRBJ1-2, with D possibly being TRBD1 (5 bases). V lost 0 bases and J lost 3, with 5 bases in between. The germline CDR1 and CDR2 sequences are SGHTA and FQGNSA. The CDR3 spans 13 residues. The CDR3 here is CASSLAGDYGYTF. The CDR3 DNA follows: TGTGCCAGCAGCTTAGCAGGGGACTATGGCTACACCTTC.

This clonotype was picked up many times. The CDR3 protein is CASSLSRSTDTQYF. The DNA for the CDR3 is TGTGCCAGCAGCTTATCTAGGAGCACAGATACGCAGTATTTT. The chain joins TRBV7-2 to TRBJ2-3, with D uncertain. The CDR3 loop spans 14 amino acids. V was pared by 2 bases and J by 0 bases, with 6 bases between. Germline V gene data show CDR1 as SGHTA and CDR2 as FQGNSA. The variable domain in full, completed from reference TRBV7-2 and TRBJ2-3, reads GAGVSQSPSNKVTEKGKDVELRCDPISGHTALYWYRQSLGQGLEFLIYFQGNSAPDKSGLPSDRFSAERTGGSVSTLTIQRTQQEDSAVYLCASSLSRSTDTQYFGPGTRLTVL.

This clonotype has a handful of counts. The chain carries TRBV2 and TRBJ1-2; a possible D gene is TRBD1 (5 bases). V was shortened by 5 bases and J by 0 bases, with 22 bases between the two germline ends. The CDR3 loop spans 18 amino acids. CDR1 and CDR2 (germline): SNHLY, FYNNEI. In nucleotides, the CDR3 is TGTGCCAGCAGTCCCCCCCGGGGGGAGGCATGGACTAACTATGGCTACACCTTC. Translation gives CASSPPRGEAWTNYGYTF.

V usage is TRBV12-3 or TRBV12-4 and J usage is TRBJ2-3, with TRBD2 matching over 13 bases. This CDR3 is built from 15 residues. The V and J ends lost 8 bases and 4 bases, in that order; junction bases with no gene match: 6. The CDR3 coding sequence is TGTGCCAGCGGCCCCGGGACTAGCGGGGCAGATACGCAGTATTTT. The encoded protein is CASGPGTSGADTQYF.

This clonotype was counted between two and nine times. The rearrangement uses TRBV27 and TRBJ1-5; the D gene is possibly TRBD1 (6 bases). From germline, CDR1 is MNHEY and CDR2 SMNVEV (reference sequence). The V gene lost 6 bases and the J gene lost 7 bases, with 16 bases spanning the gap. The CDR3 sequence is 14 residues long. The CDR3 coding sequence is TGTGCCAGCAGATTCGGGGGCTCGGGACAGCCCCAGCATTTT. This translates into CASRFGGSGQPQHF.

This clonotype occurred many times. CDR3 loop: CASSQESGSNYEQYF. CDR3 in DNA: TGCGCCAGCAGCCAAGAATCAGGCAGTAACTACGAGCAGTACTTC. The gene calls are TRBV4-1 and TRBJ2-7, with unresolved D. V was clipped by 0 bases and J by 3 bases, with 12 bases between them. CDR1 and CDR2 (germline): MGHRA, YSYEKL. The CDR3 covers 15 residues.

J is TRBJ2-2 and V is TRBV27; D is perhaps TRBD1 (5 bases). The ends were cut back, 10 bases at V and 5 bases at J, with 11 bases in the middle. Germline CDR1 is MNHEY and CDR2 is SMNVEV (reference sequence). This CDR3 spans 12 amino acids. The CDR3 region has the DNA TGTGCCATCATGGGGCTTACCGGGGAGCTGTTTTTT. Its protein is CAIMGLTGELFF.

The V call is TRBV5-6, the J call TRBJ2-2; perhaps TRBD1 as D (5 bases). The CDR3 contains 16 residues. The germline V gene has CDR1 SGHDT and CDR2 YYEEEE. V lost 4 bases and J 6 bases, leaving 19 bases between the germline ends. The CDR3 loop reads CASSLGQKVKSGELFF. CDR3 nucleotide sequence: TGTGCCAGCAGCCTAGGACAAAAAGTCAAGTCCGGGGAGCTGTTTTTT.

The chain couples TRBV7-2 to TRBJ2-7; a weak D match, TRBD2 (6 bases). The CDR3 extends over 13 amino acids. Per germline, CDR1 SGHTA and CDR2 FQGNSA. V was pared by 4 bases and J by 2 bases, with 9 bases between. This chain's CDR3 is CASSSSGAYEQYF. The CDR3 nucleotides read TGTGCCAGCAGCTCCTCGGGGGCCTACGAGCAGTACTTC. The whole variable domain, remainder taken from reference TRBV7-2 and TRBJ2-7, is GAGVSQSPSNKVTEKGKDVELRCDPISGHTALYWYRQSLGQGLEFLIYFQGNSAPDKSGLPSDRFSAERTGGSVSTLTIQRTQQEDSAVYLCASSSSGAYEQYFGPGTRLTVT.

There are many counts of this clonotype. V usage is TRBV12-3 or TRBV12-4 and J usage is TRBJ1-2, with TRBD1 identical over 9 bases. V gave up 5 bases and J gave up 5 bases; unmatched junction bases: 9. The CDR3 contains 15 residues. CDR3 protein: CASSPTDRGTYGYTF. The DNA of the CDR3 is TGTGCCAGCAGTCCTACGGACAGGGGAACATATGGCTACACCTTC.

The chain recombines TRBV9 with TRBJ1-1, with 9 positions matching TRBD1. The CDR3 spans 16 residues. Trimming at V came to 3 bases and at J to 3 bases, leaving 9 bases not matched to a gene. Germline V gives CDR1 SGDLS, CDR2 YYNGEE. The CDR3 here is CASSGGTGRTDTEAFF. DNA of the CDR3: TGTGCCAGCAGCGGAGGGACAGGGAGGACGGACACTGAAGCTTTCTTT.

The rearrangement joins TRBV4-2 to TRBJ2-6; possibly TRBD2 for D (5 bases). Trimming cost V 7 bases and J 4 bases, with 11 bases left between them. The CDR3 spans 14 residues. Germline V lookup: CDR1 LGHNA, CDR2 YNFKEQ. CDR3 in DNA: TGTGCCAGCACGCGGGTCGGAGGGGCCAACGTCCTGACTTTC. Its protein product is CASTRVGGANVLTF.

This clonotype was seen a few times. V usage is TRBV7-2 and J usage is TRBJ1-2; the D gene is possibly TRBD1 (5 bases). This CDR3 has 13 residues. CDR1 and CDR2 from the germline V gene are SGHTA and FQGNSA. V lost 7 bases and J 5 bases, leaving 14 bases between the germline ends. CDR3 sequence (DNA): TGTGCCAGCACGCCGACGGGGGTTTATGGCTACACCTTC. Translating gives CASTPTGVYGYTF.

This clonotype was picked up many times. Here the CDR3 DNA reads TGTGCCAGCAGCTTAACCCCTGGACTAGCGGTCACAGATACGCAGTATTTT. It is translated as CASSLTPGLAVTDTQYF. This rearrangement joins TRBV7-2 to TRBJ2-3, with 10 nucleotides matching TRBD2. Trimming cost V 2 bases and J 2 bases; bases outside gene matches: 7. Germline CDR1 SGHTA, CDR2 FQGNSA. The CDR3 has 17 residues.

This clonotype was seen a handful of times. CDR3 sequence (DNA): TGTGCCAGCAGTTACCCGTTCGAGGAGGCAGCGTTAAAGGAGCAGTACTTC. This sequence encodes CASSYPFEEAALKEQYF. The chain is built from TRBV6-2 or TRBV6-3 and TRBJ2-7; a possible D gene is TRBD2 (5 bases). Germline assignment: CDR1 MNHEY and CDR2 SVGEGT. This CDR3 contains 17 residues. V lost 2 bases to trimming and J lost 7 bases, with 24 bases between them.

In this sample, this clonotype turned up many times. The J gene is TRBJ2-3, the V gene TRBV7-8; 9 bases agree with TRBD2. V trimming: 5 bases; J trimming: 4 bases; junction bases outside the gene matches: 16. The CDR3 runs to 18 residues. CDR1 SGHVS and CDR2 FQNEAQ come from the germline V gene. CDR3 amino acids: CASSRILRAGGRSDTQYF. Written as DNA, the CDR3 is TGTGCCAGCAGCCGCATACTTAGGGCGGGAGGGCGTTCAGATACGCAGTATTTT.

The chain employs TRBV19 and TRBJ1-4; unclear D gene. Germline V lookup: CDR1 LNHDA, CDR2 SQIVND (reference sequence). The CDR3 contains 11 residues. V dropped 9 bases and J dropped 7 bases, with 9 bases sitting between them. The CDR3 nucleotides read TGTGCCAGCAGAGTAGGTGAAAAACTGTTTTTT. Protein sequence: CASRVGEKLFF.

This clonotype was seen at least ten times. This chain connects TRBV4-1 to TRBJ2-3; D is ambiguous. This CDR3 is built from 14 residues. Trimming pared 0 bases from V and 3 bases from J, leaving 7 bases between. CDR1 is MGHRA and CDR2 is YSYEKL in the germline V gene. CDR3 nucleotides: TGCGCCAGCAGCCAAGATTTGCGGACAGATACGCAGTATTTT. Translated: CASSQDLRTDTQYF.

This clonotype was counted a few times. The J gene is TRBJ1-5, the V gene TRBV27; tentatively, D is TRBD1 (6 bases). CDR3 length equals 15 residues. Per germline, CDR1 MNHEY and CDR2 SMNVEV (reference sequence). Trimming left V 2 bases short and J 2 bases short, with 10 bases between. CDR3: CASSLMAGGNQPQHF. DNA of the CDR3: TGTGCCAGCAGTTTAATGGCAGGGGGCAATCAGCCCCAGCATTTT.